This passage covers 9 T cell receptor beta chains from one sample sequenced in a study of control samples from healthy donors and cancer patients. The data were produced by immunoSEQ multiplex PCR, yet TCRdb's version contains in-frame clones alone and is incomplete. The profile shows 350,000 to 450,000 clones, 75% to 95% of them singletons. Sequencing was done on a sample of PBMCs. All receptors come from a man aged 40-55 years with head and neck cancer.

The chain is built from TRBV7-9 and TRBJ2-2; 7 bases line up with TRBD2. V shed 3 bases, J shed 6 bases, and the junction held 4 bases outside the gene matches. This CDR3 has 14 residues. CDR1 is SEHNR, CDR2 FQNEAQ, per germline (reference sequence). The CDR3 region is CASSFGLVPGELFF. The CDR3 DNA follows: TGTGCCAGCAGCTTTGGACTAGTTCCCGGGGAGCTGTTTTTT. The entire variable domain, with the rest obtained from reference TRBV7-9 and TRBJ2-2, is as follows: DTGVSQNPRHKITKRGQNVTFRCDPISEHNRLYWYRQTLGQGPEFLTYFQNEAQLEKSRLLSDRFSAERPKGSFSTLEIQRTEQGDSAMYLCASSFGLVPGELFFGEGSRLTVL.

The chain is built from TRBV5-1 and TRBJ2-1, with 8 bases aligning to TRBD1. The CDR3 spans 19 residues. The germline V gene encodes CDR1 SGHRS and CDR2 YFSETQ. The ends lost 0 bases at V and 0 bases at J; junction bases unmatched: 11. The CDR3 is CASSLVGQALPSSYNEQFF. DNA of the CDR3: TGCGCCAGCAGCTTGGTGGGACAGGCCCTCCCAAGCTCCTACAATGAGCAGTTCTTC.

The chain carries TRBV4-3 and TRBJ2-2, with a tentative D call TRBD2 (6 bases). This CDR3 is 15 amino acids long. V lost 4 bases, J lost 2 bases, and 11 bases lay in between. Germline values: CDR1 LGHNA, CDR2 YSLEER. The CDR3: CASSPALANTGELFF. The CDR3 DNA follows: TGCGCCAGCAGCCCCGCACTAGCAAACACCGGGGAGCTGTTTTTT.

V gene TRBV9 combines with J gene TRBJ2-7; a weak D match, TRBD1 (6 bases). Germline V gives CDR1 SGDLS, CDR2 YYNGEE. CDR3 length: 13 amino acids. V lost 4 bases and J 2 bases, leaving 10 bases between the germline ends. The CDR3 DNA reads TGTGCCAGCAGCCCCGGGACAACCTACGAGCAGTACTTC. This codes for CASSPGTTYEQYF.

Regarding this clone: The conserved phenylalanine or tryptophan is not found at the CDR3 terminus, so this likely reflects a read error. J is TRBJ1-1 and V is TRBV4-2; D gene ambiguous. CDR3 size: 15 residues. Deletions cut 4 bases from V and 2 bases from J, with 14 bases between. In germline, CDR1 is LGHNA, CDR2 YNFKEQ. Here the CDR3 reads CASSPFEGVNTEAFL. The CDR3 DNA sequence: TGTGCCAGCAGCCCCTTCGAAGGTGTCAACACTGAAGCTTTCCTT.

The chain has TRBV12-5 and TRBJ2-5, with 10 positions matching TRBD2. This CDR3 comprises 18 residues. Per germline, CDR1 LGHNT and CDR2 FRNRAP. The V gene end was trimmed by 0 bases and the J gene end by 5 bases; junction bases not matched to a gene: 12. This CDR3 reads CASGLVITSGDHGETQYF. DNA for the CDR3: TGTGCTAGTGGTTTGGTAATTACTAGCGGGGACCATGGGGAGACCCAGTACTTC.

The V and J genes are TRBV7-9 and TRBJ2-7; TRBD2 is a possible D gene (5 bases). Trimming removed 5 bases at V and 7 bases at J, with 15 bases between. The germline gives CDR1 SEHNR, CDR2 FQNEAQ (reference sequence). CDR3 length equals 13 residues. CDR3 loop: CASSPERPGEQYF. DNA of the CDR3: TGTGCCAGCAGCCCCGAAAGACCGGGGGAGCAGTACTTC.

The V call is TRBV4-2, the J call TRBJ2-1; TRBD1 agrees at 7 bases. V was pared by 0 bases and J by 5 bases, with 4 bases of the junction left unmatched. The CDR3 is made up of 15 amino acids. The germline V gene encodes CDR1 LGHNA and CDR2 YNFKEQ. Here the CDR3 DNA reads TGTGCCAGCAGCCAAGAGGGGACAGTCAACAATGAGCAGTTCTTC. Amino acid sequence: CASSQEGTVNNEQFF.

In regard to this clone: At one boundary the junction diverges from the germline segment, which might be a read error. The V call is TRBV7-7, the J call TRBJ2-2; D gene ambiguous. CDR1 and CDR2 from the germline V gene are SSHAT and FNYEAQ (reference sequence). This CDR3 is built from 15 residues. CDR3 loop: CASTLSTENTGELFF. The DNA of the CDR3 is TGTGCTAGCACCCTATCCACAGAGAACACCGGGGAGCTGTTTTTT.